This is a list of T cell receptor beta chains from one sample in a study of T cell responses to AZD1222 COVID-19 vaccine. Produced via immunoSEQ multiplex PCR; TCRdb's table is partial and in-frame only. The sample yields 100,000 to 150,000 clones, 89% seen once. The sample consisted of peripheral blood, taken on day 0 of AZD1222 vaccination. These receptors all stem from an adult in good health. Each CDR3 is given with its conserved first and last residue. The D gene is left open where the match is weak. A clone size is listed for some rows: how often the clone was seen (once, few, many), or a class if it is expanded.

TRBJ2-4 TRBV7-9 TRBD2 15 NA TGTGCCAGCAGCCCTTACCTAGCGGCAAGGGACATTCAGTACTTC CASSPYLAARDIQYF
TRBJ1-1 TRBV19 NA 13 NA TGTGCCAGTAGTTCGTTCGGACGGTGGGAAGCTTTCTTT CASSSFGRWEAFF
TRBJ1-1 TRBV2 NA 14 NA TGTGCCAGCAGTGACAGGCGGATGAACACTGAAGCTTTCTTT CASSDRRMNTEAFF
TRBJ2-7 TRBV7-9 TRBD2 15 NA TGTGCCAGCAGCACCGGACTAGCGGGAGTCTACGAGCAGTACTTC CASSTGLAGVYEQYF
TRBJ2-7 TRBV12-3/TRBV12-4 NA 13 NA TGTGCCAGCAGTTCGGGACTCCCCTACGAGCAGTACTTC CASSSGLPYEQYF
TRBJ1-1 TRBV7-2 NA 13 NA TGTGCCAGCAGCCATGGGATGAACACTGAAGCTTTCTTT CASSHGMNTEAFF
TRBJ1-2 TRBV2 TRBD1 14 NA TGTGCCAGCAGTGAGACAGGGTGGGGGGATGGCTACACCTTC CASSETGWGDGYTF
TRBJ2-1 TRBV5-1 TRBD2 15 once TGCGCCAGCAGCTTGGCAGTAGCGGGGGGGCTTGAGCAGTTCTTC CASSLAVAGGLEQFF
TRBJ1-4 TRBV11-2 NA 15 NA TGTGCCAGCAGCTCATTTCGGACTTCTAATGAAAAACTGTTTTTT CASSSFRTSNEKLFF
TRBJ1-1 TRBV9 NA 15 few TGTGCCAGCAGCGTAGGGGGGGCCGTGAACACTGAAGCTTTCTTT CASSVGGAVNTEAFF
TRBJ1-2 TRBV14 TRBD1 14 NA TGTGCCAGCAGCGCCGACAGGGTAGTCTATGGCTACACCTTC CASSADRVVYGYTF
TRBJ1-5 TRBV5-6 TRBD1 15 NA TGTGCCAGCAGGCGGGGACAGGGGTTGGGTCAGCCCCAGCATTTT CASRRGQGLGQPQHF
TRBJ2-3 TRBV15 NA 16 once TGTGCCACCGGGTTGCAGGGCCCTCTAAGCACAGATACGCAGTATTTT CATGLQGPLSTDTQYF
TRBJ2-2 TRBV5-1 NA 15 NA TGCGCCACCTCATCCCGTCTGGAGGGGGCCGGGGAGCTGTTTTTT CATSSRLEGAGELFF
TRBJ2-3 TRBV7-2 NA 15 NA TGTGCCAGCAGCTTAGGTTCGGGGGGCACAGATACGCAGTATTTT CASSLGSGGTDTQYF
TRBJ2-3 TRBV5-6 NA 12 NA TGTGCCAGCAGCTTGGCGACTGCCAGGCCGTATTTT CASSLATARPYF
TRBJ1-5 TRBV7-2 NA 14 NA TGTGCCAGCAGCTTCGGGACACGCAATCAGCCCCAGCATTTT CASSFGTRNQPQHF
TRBJ2-1 TRBV10-3 TRBD2 16 NA TGTGCCATCAGAAGGGGTAGCGGGGGGGCTTACAATGAGCAGTTCTTC CAIRRGSGGAYNEQFF
TRBJ1-1 TRBV12-3/TRBV12-4 NA 13 NA TGTGCCAGCAGTTTAGAGAGGGGCACTGAAGCTTTCTTT CASSLERGTEAFF
TRBJ2-3 TRBV30 NA 14 NA TGTGCCTGGGACCGGGGCCTTAGCACAGATACGCAGTATTTT CAWDRGLSTDTQYF
TRBJ2-3 TRBV4-2 NA 14 NA TGTGCCAGCAGCCAAGATGGGGTAAAAGATACGCAGTATTTT CASSQDGVKDTQYF
TRBJ1-6 TRBV19 NA 17 NA TGTGCCAGTAGTTCGGCCGGACAAAGCCGACGCAGTTCACCCCTCCACTTT CASSSAGQSRRSSPLHF
TRBJ1-2 TRBV5-1 TRBD1 14 NA TGCGCCAGCTTCCAGGGGGGCCCAAACTATGGCTACACCTTC CASFQGGPNYGYTF
TRBJ2-7 TRBV4-1 TRBD1 13 NA TGCGCCAGCAGCCAAGAACAGGGGAGCGAGCAGTACTTC CASSQEQGSEQYF
TRBJ1-3 TRBV19 NA 16 NA TGTGCCAGTAGTACCCTCAACCGGCACCGTGGAAACACCATATATTTT CASSTLNRHRGNTIYF
TRBJ2-5 TRBV7-7 TRBD2 15 NA TGTGCCAGCAGCCCAGGGACTAGCGGGTGGGAGACCCAGTACTTC CASSPGTSGWETQYF
TRBJ2-7 TRBV4-3 NA 17 NA TGCGCCAGCAGCCAAGATCCGGGGGCTAGTGGGTCTTACGAGCAGTACTTC CASSQDPGASGSYEQYF
TRBJ2-6 TRBV5-1 TRBD2 16 NA TGCGCCAGCAGCTGGGAGGGTTCCTCTGGGGCCAACGTCCTGACTTTC CASSWEGSSGANVLTF
TRBJ1-1 TRBV3-1/TRBV3-2 NA 14 once TGTGCCAGCAGCCAAGGCCAGCTCAACACTGAAGCTTTCTTT CASSQGQLNTEAFF
TRBJ1-2 TRBV18 NA 16 NA TGTGCCAGCTCACCATTGGGGGGCGCTAATTTATATGGCTACACCTTC CASSPLGGANLYGYTF
TRBJ1-2 TRBV6-1 NA 16 NA TGTGCCAGCAGTGATCCCTCCCGAGGGCAGGGCTATGGCTACACCTTC CASSDPSRGQGYGYTF
TRBJ2-7 TRBV6-1 TRBD1 17 NA TGTGCCAGCAGTGAACCTCAAAGGGCAAGGGGGCCCTACGAGCAGTACTTC CASSEPQRARGPYEQYF
TRBJ1-4 TRBV12-5 TRBD1 15 NA TGTGCTAGTGGTTTGGAGGGGGACAGGGGAGGAAAACTGTTTTTT CASGLEGDRGGKLFF